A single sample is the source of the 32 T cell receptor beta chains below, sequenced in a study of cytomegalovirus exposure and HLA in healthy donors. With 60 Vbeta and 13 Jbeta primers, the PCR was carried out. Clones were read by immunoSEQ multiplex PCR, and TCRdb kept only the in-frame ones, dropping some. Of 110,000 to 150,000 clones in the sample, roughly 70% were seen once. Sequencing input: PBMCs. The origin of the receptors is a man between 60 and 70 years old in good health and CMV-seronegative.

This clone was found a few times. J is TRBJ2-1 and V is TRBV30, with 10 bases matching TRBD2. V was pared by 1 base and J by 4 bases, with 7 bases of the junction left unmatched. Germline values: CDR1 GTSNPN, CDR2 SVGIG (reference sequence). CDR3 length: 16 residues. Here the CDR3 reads CAWSAGTSVKYNEQFF. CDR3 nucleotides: TGTGCCTGGAGTGCCGGGACTAGCGTAAAATACAATGAGCAGTTCTTC. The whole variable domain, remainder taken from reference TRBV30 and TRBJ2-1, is SQTIHQWPATLVQPVGSPLSLECTVEGTSNPNLYWYRQAAGRGLQLLFYSVGIGQISSEVPQNLSASRPQDRQFILSSKKLLLSDSGFYLCAWSAGTSVKYNEQFFGPGTRLTVL.

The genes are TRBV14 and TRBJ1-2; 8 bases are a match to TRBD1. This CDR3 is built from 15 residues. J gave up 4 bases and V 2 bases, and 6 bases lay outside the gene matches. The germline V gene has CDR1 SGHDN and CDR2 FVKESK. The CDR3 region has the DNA TGTGCCAGCAGCCAACTGGGACAGGTGATCTATGGCTACACCTTC. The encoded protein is CASSQLGQVIYGYTF.

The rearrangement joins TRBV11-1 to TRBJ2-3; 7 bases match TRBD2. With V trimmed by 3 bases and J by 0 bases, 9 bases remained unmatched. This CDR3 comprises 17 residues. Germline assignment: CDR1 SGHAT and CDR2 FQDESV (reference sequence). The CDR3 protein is CASSLGPQRGSTDTQYF. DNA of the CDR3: TGTGCCAGCAGCTTGGGGCCTCAGCGGGGTAGCACAGATACGCAGTATTTT.

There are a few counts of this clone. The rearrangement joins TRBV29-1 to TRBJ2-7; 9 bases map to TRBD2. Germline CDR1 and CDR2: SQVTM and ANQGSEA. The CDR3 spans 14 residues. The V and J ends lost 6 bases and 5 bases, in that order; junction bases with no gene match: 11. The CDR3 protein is CSVRGRGRANEQYF. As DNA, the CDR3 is TGCAGCGTCCGCGGCCGCGGGAGGGCCAACGAGCAGTACTTC.

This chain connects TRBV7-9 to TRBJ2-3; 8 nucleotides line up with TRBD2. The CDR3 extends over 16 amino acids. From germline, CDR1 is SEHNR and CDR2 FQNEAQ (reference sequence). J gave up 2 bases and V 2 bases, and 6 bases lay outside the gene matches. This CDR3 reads CASSLLTSVLTDTQYF. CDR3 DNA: TGTGCCAGCAGCTTACTGACTAGCGTACTCACAGATACGCAGTATTTT.

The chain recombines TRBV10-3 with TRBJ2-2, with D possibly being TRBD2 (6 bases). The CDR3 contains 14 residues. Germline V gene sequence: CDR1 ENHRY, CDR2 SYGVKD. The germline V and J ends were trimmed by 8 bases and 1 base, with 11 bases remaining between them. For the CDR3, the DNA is TGTGCCATCGCGATAGCGGAGAACACCGGGGAGCTGTTTTTT. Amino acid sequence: CAIAIAENTGELFF.

Here the CDR3 DNA reads TGCGCCAGCAGCTTGGACACTAGGGACAGGGCGTTTGGCTACACCTTC. It encodes CASSLDTRDRAFGYTF. The chain carries TRBV5-1 and TRBJ1-2, with 9 bases matching TRBD1. The V gene end was trimmed by 0 bases and the J gene end by 7 bases; junction bases not matched to a gene: 10. The length of the CDR3 is 16 residues. CDR1 is SGHRS and CDR2 is YFSETQ in the germline V gene.

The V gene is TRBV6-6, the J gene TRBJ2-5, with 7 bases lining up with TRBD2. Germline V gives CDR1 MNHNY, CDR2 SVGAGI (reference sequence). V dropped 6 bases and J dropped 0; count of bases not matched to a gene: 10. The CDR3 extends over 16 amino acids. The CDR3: CASRHLLAGDQETQYF. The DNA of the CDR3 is TGTGCCAGCAGACACCTCTTGGCGGGAGACCAAGAGACCCAGTACTTC.

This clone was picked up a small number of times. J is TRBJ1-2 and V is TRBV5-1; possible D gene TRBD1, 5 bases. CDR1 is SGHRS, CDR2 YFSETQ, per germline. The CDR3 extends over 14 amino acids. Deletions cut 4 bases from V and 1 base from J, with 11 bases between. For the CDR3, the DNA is TGCGCCAGCAGCCCAGGGTCCCTTAACTATGGCTACACCTTC. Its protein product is CASSPGSLNYGYTF. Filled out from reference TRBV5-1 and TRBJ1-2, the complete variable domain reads KAGVTQTPRYLIKTRGQQVTLSCSPISGHRSVSWYQQTPGQGLQFLFEYFSETQRNKGNFPGRFSGRQFSNSRSEMNVSTLELGDSALYLCASSPGSLNYGYTFGSGTRLTVV.

CDR3 sequence (DNA): TGTGCCAGTAGTATACTAACAGGGGGCTCGAACACCGGGGAGCTGTTTTTT. It codes for CASSILTGGSNTGELFF. V and J are TRBV19 and TRBJ2-2; TRBD1 aligns across 9 bases. J lost 0 bases, V lost 2 bases, and 4 bases had no gene match. Germline CDR1 reads LNHDA; CDR2 reads SQIVND (reference sequence). This CDR3 is 17 amino acids long. The whole variable domain, remainder taken from reference TRBV19 and TRBJ2-2, is DGGITQSPKYLFRKEGQNVTLSCEQNLNHDAMYWYRQDPGQGLRLIYYSQIVNDFQKGDIAEGYSVSREKKESFPLTVTSAQKNPTAFYLCASSILTGGSNTGELFFGEGSRLTVL.

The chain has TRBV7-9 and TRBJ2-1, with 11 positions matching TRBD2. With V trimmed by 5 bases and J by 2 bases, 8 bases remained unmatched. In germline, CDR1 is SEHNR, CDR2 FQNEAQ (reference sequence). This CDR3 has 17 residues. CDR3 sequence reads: CASSPPPSGRTYNEQFF. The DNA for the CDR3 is TGTGCCAGCAGCCCGCCGCCTAGCGGGAGGACCTACAATGAGCAGTTCTTC. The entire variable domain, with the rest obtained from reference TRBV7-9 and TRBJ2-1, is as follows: DTGVSQNPRHKITKRGQNVTFRCDPISEHNRLYWYRQTLGQGPEFLTYFQNEAQLEKSRLLSDRFSAERPKGSFSTLEIQRTEQGDSAMYLCASSPPPSGRTYNEQFFGPGTRLTVL.

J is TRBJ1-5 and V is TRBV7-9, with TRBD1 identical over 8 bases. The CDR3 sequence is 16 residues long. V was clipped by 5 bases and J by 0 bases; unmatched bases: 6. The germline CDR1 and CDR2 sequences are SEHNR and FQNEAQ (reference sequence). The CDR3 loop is CASSPGTGLSNQPQHF. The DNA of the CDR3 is TGTGCCAGCAGCCCGGGGACAGGCCTTAGCAATCAGCCCCAGCATTTT.

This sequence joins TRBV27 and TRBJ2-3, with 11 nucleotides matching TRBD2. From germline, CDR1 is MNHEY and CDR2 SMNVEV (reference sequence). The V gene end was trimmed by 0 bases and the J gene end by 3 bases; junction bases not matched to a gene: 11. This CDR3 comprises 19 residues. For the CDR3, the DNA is TGTGCCAGCAGTTTATCGAGGGGACTAGCGGACCCCGGGACAGATACGCAGTATTTT. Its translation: CASSLSRGLADPGTDTQYF.

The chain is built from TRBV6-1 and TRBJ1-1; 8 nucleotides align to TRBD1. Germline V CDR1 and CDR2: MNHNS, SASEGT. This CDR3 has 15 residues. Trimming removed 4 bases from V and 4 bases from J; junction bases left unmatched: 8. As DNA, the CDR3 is TGTGCCAGCAGTGCAGAGACAGGGGCTCTCACTGAAGCTTTCTTT. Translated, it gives CASSAETGALTEAFF.

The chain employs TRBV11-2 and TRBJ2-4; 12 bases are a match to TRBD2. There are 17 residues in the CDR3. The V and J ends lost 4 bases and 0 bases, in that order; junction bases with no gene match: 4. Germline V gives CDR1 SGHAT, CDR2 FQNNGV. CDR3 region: CASSSLAGGLAKNIQYF. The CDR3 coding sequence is TGTGCCAGCAGCTCCCTAGCGGGAGGGTTAGCCAAAAACATTCAGTACTTC.

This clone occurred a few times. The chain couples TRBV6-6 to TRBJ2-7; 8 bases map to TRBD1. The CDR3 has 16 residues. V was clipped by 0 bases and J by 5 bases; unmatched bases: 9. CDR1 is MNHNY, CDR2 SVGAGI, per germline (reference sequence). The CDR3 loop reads CASSYSNSRGQDEQYF. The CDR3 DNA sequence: TGTGCCAGCAGTTACTCGAATTCCAGGGGGCAGGACGAGCAGTACTTC.

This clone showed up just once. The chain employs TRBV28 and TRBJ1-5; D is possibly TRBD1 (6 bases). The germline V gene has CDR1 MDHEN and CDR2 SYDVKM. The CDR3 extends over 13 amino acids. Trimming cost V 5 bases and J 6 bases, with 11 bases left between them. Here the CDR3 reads CASSQGGVQPQHF. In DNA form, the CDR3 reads TGTGCCAGCAGTCAAGGGGGGGTTCAGCCCCAGCATTTT.

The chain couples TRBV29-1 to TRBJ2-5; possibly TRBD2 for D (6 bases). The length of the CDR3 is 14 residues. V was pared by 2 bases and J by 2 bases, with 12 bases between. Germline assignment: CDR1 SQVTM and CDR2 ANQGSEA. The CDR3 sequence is CSVEKWGRQETQYF. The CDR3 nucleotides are TGCAGCGTTGAAAAATGGGGGAGGCAAGAGACCCAGTACTTC.

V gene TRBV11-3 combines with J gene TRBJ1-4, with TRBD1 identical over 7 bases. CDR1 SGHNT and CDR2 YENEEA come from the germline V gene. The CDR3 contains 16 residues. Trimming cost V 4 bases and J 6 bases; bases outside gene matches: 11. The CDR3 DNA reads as TGTGCCAGCAGCTCCCGAATCAACGGACAGGATGAAAAACTGTTTTTT. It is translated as CASSSRINGQDEKLFF.

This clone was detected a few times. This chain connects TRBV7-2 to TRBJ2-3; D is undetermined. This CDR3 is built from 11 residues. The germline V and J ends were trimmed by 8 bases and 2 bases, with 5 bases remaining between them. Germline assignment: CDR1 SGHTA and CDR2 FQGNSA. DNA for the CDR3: TGTGCCAGCGGCAACACAGATACGCAGTATTTT. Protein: CASGNTDTQYF.

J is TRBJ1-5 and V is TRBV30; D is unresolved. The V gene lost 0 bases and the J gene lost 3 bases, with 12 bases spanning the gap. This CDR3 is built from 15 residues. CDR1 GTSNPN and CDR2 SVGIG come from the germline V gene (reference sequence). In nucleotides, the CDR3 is TGTGCCTGGAGTGTAAATCAACAGCACAATCAGCCCCAGCATTTT. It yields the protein CAWSVNQQHNQPQHF.

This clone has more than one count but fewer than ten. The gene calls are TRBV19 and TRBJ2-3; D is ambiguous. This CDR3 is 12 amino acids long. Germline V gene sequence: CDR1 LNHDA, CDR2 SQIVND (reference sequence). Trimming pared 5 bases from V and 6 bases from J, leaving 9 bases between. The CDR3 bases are TGTGCCAGTAGTCTAACCCGTGATACGCAGTATTTT. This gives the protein CASSLTRDTQYF.

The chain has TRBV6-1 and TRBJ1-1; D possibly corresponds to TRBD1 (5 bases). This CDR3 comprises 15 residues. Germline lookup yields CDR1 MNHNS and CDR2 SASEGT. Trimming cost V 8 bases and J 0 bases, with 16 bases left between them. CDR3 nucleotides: TGTGCCAGCCTTGGGGCAGGGCCGATGAACACTGAAGCTTTCTTT. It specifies CASLGAGPMNTEAFF.

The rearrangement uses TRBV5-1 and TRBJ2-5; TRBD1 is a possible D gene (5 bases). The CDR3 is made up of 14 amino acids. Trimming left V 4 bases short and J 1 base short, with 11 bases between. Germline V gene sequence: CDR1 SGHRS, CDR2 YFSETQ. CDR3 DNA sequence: TGCGCCAGCAGCCGGTCAGGGATCCAAGAGACCCAGTACTTC. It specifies CASSRSGIQETQYF.

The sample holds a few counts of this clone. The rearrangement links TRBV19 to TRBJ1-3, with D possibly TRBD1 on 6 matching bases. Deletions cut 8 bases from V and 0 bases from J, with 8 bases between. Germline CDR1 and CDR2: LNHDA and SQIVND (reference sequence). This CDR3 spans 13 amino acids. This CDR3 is CASGQYSGNTIYF. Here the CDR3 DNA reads TGTGCCAGTGGACAGTACTCTGGAAACACCATATATTTT. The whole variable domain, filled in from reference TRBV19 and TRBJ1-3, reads DGGITQSPKYLFRKEGQNVTLSCEQNLNHDAMYWYRQDPGQGLRLIYYSQIVNDFQKGDIAEGYSVSREKKESFPLTVTSAQKNPTAFYLCASGQYSGNTIYFGEGSWLTVV.

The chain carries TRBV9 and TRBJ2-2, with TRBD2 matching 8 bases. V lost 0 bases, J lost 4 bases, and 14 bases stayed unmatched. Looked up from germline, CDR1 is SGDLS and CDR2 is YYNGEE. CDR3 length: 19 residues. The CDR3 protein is CASSVGLFGTSRSTGELFF. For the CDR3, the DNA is TGTGCCAGCAGCGTAGGTCTGTTCGGGACTAGTCGGTCCACCGGGGAGCTGTTTTTT.

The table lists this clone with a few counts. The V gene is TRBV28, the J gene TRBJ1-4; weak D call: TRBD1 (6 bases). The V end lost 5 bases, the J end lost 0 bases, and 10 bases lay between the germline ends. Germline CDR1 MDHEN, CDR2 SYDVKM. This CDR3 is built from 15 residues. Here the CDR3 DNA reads TGTGCCAGCAGTGAGCGGACAGCAACTAATGAAAAACTGTTTTTT. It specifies CASSERTATNEKLFF.

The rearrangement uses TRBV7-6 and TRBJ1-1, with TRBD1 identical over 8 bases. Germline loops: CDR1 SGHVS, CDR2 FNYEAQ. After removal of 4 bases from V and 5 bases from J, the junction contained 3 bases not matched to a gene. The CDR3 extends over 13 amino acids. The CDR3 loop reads CASSSDRETEAFF. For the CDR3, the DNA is TGTGCCAGCAGCTCGGACAGGGAAACTGAAGCTTTCTTT.

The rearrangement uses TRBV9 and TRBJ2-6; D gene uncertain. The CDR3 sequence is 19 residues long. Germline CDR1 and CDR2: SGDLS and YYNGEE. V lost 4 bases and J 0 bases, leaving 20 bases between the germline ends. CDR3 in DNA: TGTGCCAGCAGCCCGAGGCTTCTGAGCGTAAGCTCTGGGGCCAACGTCCTGACTTTC. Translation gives CASSPRLLSVSSGANVLTF.

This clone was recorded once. The CDR3 spells CASSVLGDEQYF. CDR3 DNA: TGTGCCAGCAGTGTTCTGGGCGACGAGCAGTACTTC. This chain connects TRBV25-1 to TRBJ2-7, with unresolved D. Germline V gene sequence: CDR1 MGHDK, CDR2 SYGVNS. The CDR3 is made up of 12 amino acids. V was pared by 4 bases and J by 5 bases, with 9 bases between.

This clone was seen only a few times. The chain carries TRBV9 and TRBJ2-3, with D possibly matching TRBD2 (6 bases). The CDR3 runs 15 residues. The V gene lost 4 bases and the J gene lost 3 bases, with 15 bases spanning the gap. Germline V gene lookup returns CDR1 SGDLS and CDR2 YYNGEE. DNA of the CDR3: TGTGCCAGCAGCACCCAAGTTGGGGGGACAGATACGCAGTATTTT. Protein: CASSTQVGGTDTQYF. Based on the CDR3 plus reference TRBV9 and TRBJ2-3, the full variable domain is DSGVTQTPKHLITATGQRVTLRCSPRSGDLSVYWYQQSLDQGLQFLIQYYNGEERAKGNILERFSAQQFPDLHSELNLSSLELGDSALYFCASSTQVGGTDTQYFGPGTRLTVL.

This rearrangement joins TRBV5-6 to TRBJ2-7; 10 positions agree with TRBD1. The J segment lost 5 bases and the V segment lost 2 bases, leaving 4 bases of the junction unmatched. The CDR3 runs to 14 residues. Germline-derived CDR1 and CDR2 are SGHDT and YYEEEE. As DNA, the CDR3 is TGTGCCAGCAGCTTATCCGGGACAGGGGACGAGCAGTACTTC. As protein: CASSLSGTGDEQYF.